This T cell receptor (beta chain) emerged from a study of vaccination effects on CD4 cells after COVID-19. General observations from the study: Marked clonal contraction was seen in infection- and vaccine-induced clones late after vaccination.

As concerns this clone: Its antigen is unknown.

Profiling relied on immunoSEQ multiplex PCR, and the TCRdb table lists in-frame clones only, not all of them. Among about 72,000 clones, roughly four fifths were seen once, and the ten largest hold roughly 1.2%. Prior to sequencing, the ViraFEST assay stimulated PBMC with viral peptide pools, which expanded the antigen-specific CD4+ T cells. Following culture for approximately ten days, CD4+ T cells were isolated. Participants were given two doses of BNT162b2 or mRNA-1273 vaccine. At days 3 and 7, half of the medium was exchanged for IL-2 medium. Here the sequenced sample was CD4+ T cells from PBMCs cultured with HCoV-229E spike peptides, taken after COVID-19 vaccination. This clonotype originated in a human donor who received a COVID-19 vaccine.

The CDR3 loop reads CASSLPPRGPTSNYGYTF. The CDR3 bases are TGTGCCAGCAGCTTACCCCCCAGGGGGCCCACCTCTAACTATGGCTACACCTTC. The chain combines TRBV7-8 with TRBJ1-2; 8 bases line up with TRBD1. In germline, CDR1 is SGHVS, CDR2 FQNEAQ. The ends lost 2 bases at V and 0 bases at J; junction bases unmatched: 11. The CDR3 runs to 18 residues.